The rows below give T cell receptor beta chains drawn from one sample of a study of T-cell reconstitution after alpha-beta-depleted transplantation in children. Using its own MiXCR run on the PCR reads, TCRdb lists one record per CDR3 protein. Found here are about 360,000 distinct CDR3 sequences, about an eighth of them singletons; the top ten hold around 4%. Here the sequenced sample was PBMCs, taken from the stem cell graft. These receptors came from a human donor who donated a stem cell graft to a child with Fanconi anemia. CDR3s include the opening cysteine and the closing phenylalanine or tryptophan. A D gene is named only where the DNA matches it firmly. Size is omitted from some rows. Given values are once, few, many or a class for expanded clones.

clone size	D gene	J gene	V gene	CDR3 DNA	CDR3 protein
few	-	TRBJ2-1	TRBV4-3	TGCGCCAGCAGCCAAGGGGGGGTGTCCTACAATGAGCAGTTCTTC	CASSQGGVSYNEQFF
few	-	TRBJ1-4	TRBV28	TGTGCCAGCAGGGAACAGGCGCTGTCAAGACTGTTTTTT	CASREQALSRLFF
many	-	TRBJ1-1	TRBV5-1	TGCGCCAGCAGCTCGACCAGAAACACTGAAGCTTTCTTT	CASSSTRNTEAFF
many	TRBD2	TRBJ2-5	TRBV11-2	TGTGCCAGCAGCTGGCGGGGGGTTGAGGCCCAGTACTTC	CASSWRGVEAQYF
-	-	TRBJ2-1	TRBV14	TGTGCCAGCAGCCATGAGGGGGGGGTCCCACTGAATGAGCAGTTCTTC	CASSHEGGVPLNEQFF
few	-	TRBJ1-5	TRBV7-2	TGTGCCAGCAGCTTGGTCCCCCAACAGCCCCAGCATTTT	CASSLVPQQPQHF
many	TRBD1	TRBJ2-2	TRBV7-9	TGTGCCAGCAGCGAGACAGGGTCCGGGGAGCTGTTTTTT	CASSETGSGELFF
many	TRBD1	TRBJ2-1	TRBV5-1	TGCGCCAGCAGCTTTACGGGACAGGGGGGCGGTGAGCAGTTCTTC	CASSFTGQGGGEQFF
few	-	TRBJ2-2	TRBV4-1	TGCGCCAGCAGCCAAGATAGGTCAGGGGAAACCGGGGAGCTGTTTTTT	CASSQDRSGETGELFF
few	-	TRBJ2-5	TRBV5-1	TGCGCCAGCAGCGATGGACCCCTTCAAGAGACCCAGTACTTC	CASSDGPLQETQYF
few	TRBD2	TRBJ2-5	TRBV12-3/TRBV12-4	TGTGCCAGCAGTTATAAGGGCGGGGGGAAAGAGACCCAGTACTTC	CASSYKGGGKETQYF
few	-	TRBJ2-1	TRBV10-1	TGCGCCAGCAGCATTCTAGGGGGGCTCGGTAATGAGCAGTTCTTC	CASSILGGLGNEQFF
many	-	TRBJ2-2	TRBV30	TGTGCCTGTTCGACCTACGATACCGGGGAGCTGTTTTTT	CACSTYDTGELFF
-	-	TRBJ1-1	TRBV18	TGTGCCAGCTCACCAGGACACAGCATGAACACTGAAGCTTTCTTT	CASSPGHSMNTEAFF
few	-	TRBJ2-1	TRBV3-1	TGTGCCAGCAGCCAAGAAGCACGTAGCAATGAGCAGTTCTTC	CASSQEARSNEQFF
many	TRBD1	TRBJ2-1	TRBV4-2	TGTGCCAGCAGCCAAACCCGACAGGGCGGTCTCAATGAGCAGTTCTTC	CASSQTRQGGLNEQFF
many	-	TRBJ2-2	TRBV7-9	TGTGCCAGCAGCTTAGGCTCCGGGGAGCTGTTTTTT	CASSLGSGELFF
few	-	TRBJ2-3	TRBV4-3	TGCGCCAGCAGCCAAGATACCGGGGACGGCACAGATACGCAGTATTTT	CASSQDTGDGTDTQYF
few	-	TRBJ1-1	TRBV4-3	TGCGCCAGCAGCCAAGCGAGGAGGGCTGAAGCTTTCTTT	CASSQARRAEAFF
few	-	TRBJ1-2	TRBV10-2	TGCGCCAGCAGTGAGTCGCAGGGAGTCTCTAGCGGAGGCTACACCTTC	CASSESQGVSSGGYTF
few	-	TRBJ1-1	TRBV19	TGTGCCAGTAGTCCCCCGTGGGGGGCGCGCACTGAAGCTTTCTTT	CASSPPWGARTEAFF
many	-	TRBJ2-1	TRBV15	TGTGCCACCGAGGGCGGTACCTACAATGAGCAGTTCTTC	CATEGGTYNEQFF
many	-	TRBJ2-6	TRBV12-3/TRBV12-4	TGTGCCAGCAGTCTCCACCTATCCAACGTCCTGACTTTC	CASSLHLSNVLTF
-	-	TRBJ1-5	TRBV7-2	TGTGCCAGCAGCTTATACGGGGACGGTCAGCCCCAGCATTTT	CASSLYGDGQPQHF
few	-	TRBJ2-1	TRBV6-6	TGTGCCAGCAGTCAGCGAAATGAGCAGTTCTTC	CASSQRNEQFF
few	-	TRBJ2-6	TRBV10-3	TGTGCCATCGGGGAGGACCAAAAGGTCCTGACTTTC	CAIGEDQKVLTF
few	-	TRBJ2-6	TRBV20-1	TGCAGTGCTAGGACTCGGGAATCCTCTGGGGCCAACGTCCTGACTTTC	CSARTRESSGANVLTF
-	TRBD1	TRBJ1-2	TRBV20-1	TGCAGTGCTAGTAAGCCCGACAGGGTCTATGGCTACACCTTC	CSASKPDRVYGYTF
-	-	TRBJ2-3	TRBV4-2	TGTGCCAGCAGCCAACGGTCTTCTGACACAGATACGCAGTATTTT	CASSQRSSDTDTQYF
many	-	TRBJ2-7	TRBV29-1	TGCAGCGTTGAGTGGGGAGACTACGAGCAGTACTTC	CSVEWGDYEQYF
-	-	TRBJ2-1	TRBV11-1	TGTGCCAGCAGCGCCACTTTTCTCGCGGGGGCGCTGGGTGAGCAGTTCTTC	CASSATFLAGALGEQFF
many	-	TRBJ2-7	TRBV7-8	TGTGCCAGCAGCCCAGGTGGGGGTGTTGACGAGCAGTACTTC	CASSPGGGVDEQYF
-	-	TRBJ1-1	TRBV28	TGTGCCAGCAAGTCAGCCAACGGGTTGACTGAAGCTTTCTTT	CASKSANGLTEAFF
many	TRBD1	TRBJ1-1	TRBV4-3	TGCGCCAGCAGCCAAGATCGGGGACAGGGACGAAGAATGGCTTTCTTT	CASSQDRGQGRRMAFF
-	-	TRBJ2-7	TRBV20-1	TGCAGTGCTAGAGATCGAATAGGGACCGACGAGCAGTACTTC	CSARDRIGTDEQYF
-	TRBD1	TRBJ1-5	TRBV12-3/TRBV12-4	TGTGCCAGCAGTTTTCCCGGACAGGGCAATCAGCCCCAGCATTTT	CASSFPGQGNQPQHF
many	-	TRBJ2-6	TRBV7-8	TGTGCCAGCAGCCTCCTTCAGTCGGCCAACGTCCTGACTTTC	CASSLLQSANVLTF
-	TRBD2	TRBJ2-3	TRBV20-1	TGCAGTGCTACGGGGGACGGCGGGGGAGGCACAGATACGCAGTATTTT	CSATGDGGGGTDTQYF
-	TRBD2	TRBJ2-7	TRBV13	TGTGCCAGCAGCTTAGGAGTGGAGCGGGAGTTTGGCGAGCAGTACTTC	CASSLGVEREFGEQYF